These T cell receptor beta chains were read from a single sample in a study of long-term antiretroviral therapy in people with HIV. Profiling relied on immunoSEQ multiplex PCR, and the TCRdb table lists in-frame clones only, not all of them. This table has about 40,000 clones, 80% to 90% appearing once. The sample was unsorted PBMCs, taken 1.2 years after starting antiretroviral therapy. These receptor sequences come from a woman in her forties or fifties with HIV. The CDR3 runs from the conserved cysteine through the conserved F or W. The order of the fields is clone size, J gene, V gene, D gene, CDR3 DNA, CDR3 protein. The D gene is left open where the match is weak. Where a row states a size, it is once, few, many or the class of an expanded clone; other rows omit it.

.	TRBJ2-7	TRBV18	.	TGTGCCAGCTCACCGCAGGGTTTGTACGAGCAGTACTTC	CASSPQGLYEQYF
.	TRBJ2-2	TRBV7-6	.	TGTGCCAGCAGCTTAAACCCCGAGGTAGCTAGCAAGCGGGAGCTGTTTTTT	CASSLNPEVASKRELFF
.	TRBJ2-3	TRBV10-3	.	TGTGCCATCAAGGAGGGCAGGGAGGTGACAGATACGCAGTATTTT	CAIKEGREVTDTQYF
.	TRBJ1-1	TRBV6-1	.	TGTGCCAGCACGTGGGAGAGGACTGAAGCTTTCTTT	CASTWERTEAFF
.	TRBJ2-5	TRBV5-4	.	TGTGCCAGCAGCTTGAAGGGGAGCGAGACCCAGTACTTC	CASSLKGSETQYF
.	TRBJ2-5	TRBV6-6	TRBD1	TGTGCCAGCAGCGACAGGGGGGCGACCCAGTACTTC	CASSDRGATQYF
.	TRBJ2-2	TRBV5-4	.	TGTGCCAGCAGCCCGGACCTAACGAACACCGGGGAGCTGTTTTTT	CASSPDLTNTGELFF
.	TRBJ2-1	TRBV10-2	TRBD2	TGCGCCAGCAGTGCGGCTAGCGGCTACCATGAGCAGTTCTTC	CASSAASGYHEQFF
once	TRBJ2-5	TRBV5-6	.	TGTGCCAGCAGCTCGTTTGCAGAAGAGACCCAGTACTTC	CASSSFAEETQYF
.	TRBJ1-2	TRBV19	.	TGTGCCAGTAGTATGTTTTCCGGGGCTGGCTATGGCTACACCTTC	CASSMFSGAGYGYTF
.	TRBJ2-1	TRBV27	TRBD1	TGTGCCAGCACCCCTGGACAGGGAGTGTACACTGAGCAGTTCTTC	CASTPGQGVYTEQFF
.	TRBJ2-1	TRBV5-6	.	TGTGCCAGCAGCTCACTACTCTATGAGCAGTTCTTC	CASSSLLYEQFF
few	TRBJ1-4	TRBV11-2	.	TGTGCCAGCAGCTTTCAAAATGAAAAACTGTTTTTT	CASSFQNEKLFF
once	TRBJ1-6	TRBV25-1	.	TGTGCCAGCAGCGAAGACTGGGGGAAGTCACCCCTCCACTTT	CASSEDWGKSPLHF
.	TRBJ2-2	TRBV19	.	TGTGCCAGTAGTAGGACAGGGAGGGAATCCGGGGAGCTGTTTTTT	CASSRTGRESGELFF
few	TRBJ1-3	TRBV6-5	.	TGTGCCAGCAGTTACTCGGGGGAACAGGGAAGCGGCACCATATATTTT	CASSYSGEQGSGTIYF
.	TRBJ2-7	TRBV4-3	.	TGCGCCAGCAGCCAAGATCTGTCCAGGGATACTCCCTACGAGCAGTACTTC	CASSQDLSRDTPYEQYF
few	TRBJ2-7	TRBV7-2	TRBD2	TGTGCCAGCAGCCCCACCGCGGGGGCCTACGAGCAGTACTTC	CASSPTAGAYEQYF
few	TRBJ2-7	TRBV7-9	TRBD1	TGTGCCAGCAGCTTAGCGGACAGGGTCCCCCGTTACGAGCAGTACTTC	CASSLADRVPRYEQYF
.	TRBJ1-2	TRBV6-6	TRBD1	TGTGCCAGCAGCGACCCTCTGACAGGGAAGGGCTACACCTTC	CASSDPLTGKGYTF
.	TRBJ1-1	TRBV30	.	TGTGCCTGGAGTGTAAACAGACCGGAACGGAGCACTGAAGCTTTCTTT	CAWSVNRPERSTEAFF
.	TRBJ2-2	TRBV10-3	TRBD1	TGTGCCATCAGTGACTCTCCGGGACAGGGGATGGGAAACACCGGGGAGCTGTTTTTT	CAISDSPGQGMGNTGELFF
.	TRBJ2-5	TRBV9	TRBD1	TGTGCCAGCAGCGCAAGACAGGGGGCGGAAGAGACCCAGTACTTC	CASSARQGAEETQYF
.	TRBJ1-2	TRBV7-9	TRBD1	TGTGCCAGCAGCGACCAGGGGGCTCTTGGCTACACCTTC	CASSDQGALGYTF
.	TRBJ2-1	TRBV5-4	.	TGTGCCAGCAGCTTGTTGGATAGCGACAATGAGCAGTTCTTC	CASSLLDSDNEQFF
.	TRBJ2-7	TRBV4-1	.	TGCGCCAGCAGCCAAGAGGGGGGCGGAAACTACGAGCAGTACTTC	CASSQEGGGNYEQYF
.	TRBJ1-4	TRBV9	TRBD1	TGTGCCAGCAGCCAACAGGGGGGCTACGTGAATGAAAAACTGTTTTTT	CASSQQGGYVNEKLFF
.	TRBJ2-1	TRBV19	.	TGTGCCAGTAGTATAACCCAATCCAGGGCTGAGCAGTTCTTC	CASSITQSRAEQFF
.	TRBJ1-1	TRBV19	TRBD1	TGTGCCAGTAGTAGACAGGGAGGCACTGAAGCTTTCTTT	CASSRQGGTEAFF
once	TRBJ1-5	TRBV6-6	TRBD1	TGTGCCAGCAGCCTGGGACAGGGGAAGAATCAGCCCCAGCATTTT	CASSLGQGKNQPQHF
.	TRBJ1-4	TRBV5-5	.	TGTGCCAGCAGCCAAGAGGGGGAGGAAAAACTGTTTTTT	CASSQEGEEKLFF
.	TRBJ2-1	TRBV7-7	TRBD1	TGTGCTAGCAGCCCCGGGACAGGGGCGAACAACAATGAGCAGTTCTTC	CASSPGTGANNNEQFF
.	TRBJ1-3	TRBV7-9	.	TGTGCCAGCAGCTTAGTGGGAAAATTTGGAAACACCATATATTTT	CASSLVGKFGNTIYF
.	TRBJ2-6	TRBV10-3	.	TGTGCCACCACCCCTTCCGGCTCTGGGGCCAACGTCCTGACTTTC	CATTPSGSGANVLTF
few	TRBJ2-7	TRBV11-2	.	TGTGCCAGCAGCTTGGGGGAACCGGGACTCAACTACGAGCAGTACTTC	CASSLGEPGLNYEQYF
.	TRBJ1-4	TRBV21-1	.	TGTGCCAGCAGCGCCCGGGACAGCCTATCTCAAGGGGAAAAACTGTTTTTT	CASSARDSLSQGEKLFF
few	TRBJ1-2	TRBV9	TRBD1	TGTGCCAGCAGCGTAGAAGGGACAGGGTTTGGCTACACCTTC	CASSVEGTGFGYTF
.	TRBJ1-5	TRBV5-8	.	TGTGCCAGCAGCTTGGCGCTTAAGGTTCGGGAGCCCCAGCATTTT	CASSLALKVREPQHF
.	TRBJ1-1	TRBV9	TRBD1	TGTGCCAGCAGCGGTGGACAGGTCCACACTGAAGCTTTCTTT	CASSGGQVHTEAFF
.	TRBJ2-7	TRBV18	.	TGTGCCAGCTCACCACGGGCTAGCTCCTACGAGCAGTACTTC	CASSPRASSYEQYF
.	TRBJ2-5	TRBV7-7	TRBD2	TGTGCTAGCAGCATGGGACTAGCGGGGGTCGCGTGGGTGACCCAGTACTTC	CASSMGLAGVAWVTQYF
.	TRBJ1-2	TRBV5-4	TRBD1	TGTGCCAGCAGCCTGGGGACAGAGAGACCCTATGGCTACACCTTC	CASSLGTERPYGYTF
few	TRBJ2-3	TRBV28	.	TGTGCCAGCAGTTTAGTCGGCCGGTTGGTCGATACGCAGTATTTT	CASSLVGRLVDTQYF
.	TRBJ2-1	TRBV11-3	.	TGTGCCAGCAGCTTAGGGAGTGTAAATGAGCAGTTCTTC	CASSLGSVNEQFF
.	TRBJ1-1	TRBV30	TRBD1	TGTGCCTGGAGCGGGACAGTGAACACTGAAGCTTTCTTT	CAWSGTVNTEAFF
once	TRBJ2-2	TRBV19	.	TGTGCCAGTAGGGGCGGCTTCGGGGGTACCGGGGAGCTGTTTTTT	CASRGGFGGTGELFF
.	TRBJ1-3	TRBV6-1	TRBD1	TGTGCCAGCAGTCTGGACAGGGTAGCAGGAAACACCATATATTTT	CASSLDRVAGNTIYF
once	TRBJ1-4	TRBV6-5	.	TGTGCCAGCAGTTACAGGGAGAATGAAAAACTGTTTTTT	CASSYRENEKLFF
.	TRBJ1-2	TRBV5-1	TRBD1	TGCGCCAGCAGCAACGGACAGGGGACCTATGGCTACACCTTC	CASSNGQGTYGYTF
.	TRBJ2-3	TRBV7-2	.	TGTGCCAGCAGCGTACGGCTTGGGGCTAGCACAGATACGCAGTATTTT	CASSVRLGASTDTQYF
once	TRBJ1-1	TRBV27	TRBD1	TGTGCCAGCGGACAGGGGTTGGGGACTGAAGCTTTCTTT	CASGQGLGTEAFF
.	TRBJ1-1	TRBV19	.	TGTGCCAGTGGGAGAGAAGCTTTCTTT	CASGREAFF
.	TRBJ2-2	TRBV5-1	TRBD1	TGCGCCAGCAGCTACACAGGGGCAACGAACACCGGGGAGCTGTTTTTT	CASSYTGATNTGELFF
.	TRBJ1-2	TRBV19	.	TGTGCCAGTAGTTCCGTTCGCGGGACACTCTATGGCTACACCTTC	CASSSVRGTLYGYTF
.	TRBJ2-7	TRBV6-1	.	TGTGCCAGCAGTGAAGAAAGAGGGGTCGAGCAGTACTTC	CASSEERGVEQYF